Below, one T cell receptor beta chain is given with its context. Its antigen is unknown. This entry belongs to a study of T cell clones after liver transplantation. On the study more broadly: HCV positivity affected three of eight recipients; the rest lacked autoimmune or viral indications.

Some clones are missing from TCRdb's copy, which holds only in-frame ones; the method was immunoSEQ multiplex PCR. The data contain more than 95,000 clones, 75% to 85% of them singletons. Germline V gene lookup returns CDR1 SGHTA and CDR2 FQGNSA. This CDR3 is built from 16 residues. The V gene end was trimmed by 4 bases and the J gene end by 7 bases; junction bases not matched to a gene: 13. Study findings and constraints: Post-transplant time points were not standardized, so conclusions are preliminary. Graft donor-reactive T cells may have migrated into the graft rather than being deleted.

This sequence joins TRBV7-2 and TRBJ2-5; 9 bases are a match to TRBD1. The TCR sequence derives from a human donor who received a liver transplant. Sequences were derived from CD4+ T cells from blood, sampled before liver transplant. CDR3 sequence reads: CASSSPGQGREGTQYF. CDR3 sequence (DNA): TGTGCCAGCAGCTCACCGGGACAGGGTCGGGAAGGGACCCAGTACTTC.